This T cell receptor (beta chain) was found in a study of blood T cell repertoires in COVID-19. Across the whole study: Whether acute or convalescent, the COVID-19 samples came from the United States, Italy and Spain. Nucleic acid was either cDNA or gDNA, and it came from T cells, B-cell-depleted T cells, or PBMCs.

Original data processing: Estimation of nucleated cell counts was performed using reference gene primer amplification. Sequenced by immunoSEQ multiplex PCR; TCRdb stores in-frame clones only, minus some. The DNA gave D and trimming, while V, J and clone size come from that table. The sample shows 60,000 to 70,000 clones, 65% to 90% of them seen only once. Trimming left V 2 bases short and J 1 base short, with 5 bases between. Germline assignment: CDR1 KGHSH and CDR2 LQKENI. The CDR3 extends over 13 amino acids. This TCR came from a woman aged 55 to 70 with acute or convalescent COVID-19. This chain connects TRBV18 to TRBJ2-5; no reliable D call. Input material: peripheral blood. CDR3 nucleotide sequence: TGTGCCAGCTCACCAGGCATCCAAGAGACCCAGTACTTC. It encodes CASSPGIQETQYF.